The 3 T cell receptor beta chains in this list originate from one sample, sequenced in a study of cytomegalovirus exposure and HLA in healthy donors. Researchers ran the PCR with 60 Vbeta and 13 Jbeta primers. Only in-frame clones appear in the TCRdb table, and some are missing; sequencing was by immunoSEQ multiplex PCR. The sample includes about 140,000 clones, around four fifths of them seen just once. Specimen: PBMCs. The receptors come from a woman in her fifties or sixties in good health and CMV-seropositive.

The rearrangement uses TRBV10-3 and TRBJ2-5; no definite D call. The J call may be in error: the DNA end matches TRBJ2-7 better. In germline, CDR1 is ENHRY, CDR2 SYGVKD. The CDR3 is 13 residues long. The CDR3 is CAISETATYEQYF. CDR3 DNA sequence: TGTGCCATCAGTGAGACAGCAACCTACGAGCAGTACTTC.

This chain connects TRBV30 to TRBJ1-2; 12 nucleotides match TRBD1. The germline gives CDR1 GTSNPN, CDR2 SVGIG (reference sequence). J was trimmed by 8 bases and V by 3 bases; bases with no gene match: 7. CDR3 length equals 14 residues. Here the CDR3 DNA reads TGTGCCTGGAGCCCGGGACAGGGGGCTGAGGGCTACACCTTC. It yields the protein CAWSPGQGAEGYTF.

The chain joins TRBV7-2 to TRBJ1-1, with D possibly being TRBD1 (6 bases). Germline values: CDR1 SGHTA, CDR2 FQGNSA. V was pared by 2 bases and J by 5 bases, with 12 bases between. CDR3 size: 14 residues. CDR3 DNA: TGTGCCAGCAGCTTAAGCTCAGGGGTTACTGAAGCTTTCTTT. Amino acids: CASSLSSGVTEAFF. The full variable domain, in which reference TRBV7-2 and TRBJ1-1 provide the parts outside the CDR3, is GAGVSQSPSNKVTEKGKDVELRCDPISGHTALYWYRQSLGQGLEFLIYFQGNSAPDKSGLPSDRFSAERTGGSVSTLTIQRTQQEDSAVYLCASSLSSGVTEAFFGQGTRLTVV.